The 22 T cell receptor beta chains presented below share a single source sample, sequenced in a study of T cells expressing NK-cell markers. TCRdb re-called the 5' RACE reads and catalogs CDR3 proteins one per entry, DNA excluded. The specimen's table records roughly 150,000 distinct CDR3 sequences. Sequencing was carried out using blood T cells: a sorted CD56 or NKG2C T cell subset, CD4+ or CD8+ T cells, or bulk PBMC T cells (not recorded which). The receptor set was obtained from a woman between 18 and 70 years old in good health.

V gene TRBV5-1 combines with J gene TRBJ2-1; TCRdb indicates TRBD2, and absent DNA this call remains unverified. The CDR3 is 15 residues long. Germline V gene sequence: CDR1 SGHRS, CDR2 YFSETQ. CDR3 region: CASRPAGGLVNEQFF.

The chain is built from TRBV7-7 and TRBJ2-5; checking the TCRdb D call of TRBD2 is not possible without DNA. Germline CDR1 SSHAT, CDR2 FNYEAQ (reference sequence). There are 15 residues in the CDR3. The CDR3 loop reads CASSMGRPFQETQYF. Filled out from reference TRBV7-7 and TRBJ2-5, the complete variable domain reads GAGVSQSPRYKVTKRGQDVTLRCDPISSHATLYWYQQALGQGPEFLTYFNYEAQPDKSGLPSDRFSAERPEGSISTLTIQRTEQRDSAMYRCASSMGRPFQETQYFGPGTRLLVL.

This chain's CDR3 is CASSPEGGRGGEQFF. The chain couples TRBV7-7 to TRBJ2-1; TCRdb designates TRBD2, a call that cannot be tested without DNA. Germline V gene data show CDR1 as SSHAT and CDR2 as FNYEAQ (reference sequence). CDR3 size: 15 residues.

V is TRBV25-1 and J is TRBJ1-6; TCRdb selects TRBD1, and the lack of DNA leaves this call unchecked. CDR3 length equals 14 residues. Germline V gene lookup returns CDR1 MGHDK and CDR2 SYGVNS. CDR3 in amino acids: CASSGRVLGSPLHF. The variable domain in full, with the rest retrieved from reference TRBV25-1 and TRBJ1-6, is EADIYQTPRYLVIGTGKKITLECSQTMGHDKMYWYQQDPGMELHLIHYSYGVNSTEKGDLSSESTVSRIRTEHFPLTLESARPSHTSQYLCASSGRVLGSPLHFGNGTRLTVT.

The CDR3 sequence is CSVTSGSFNEQFF. V usage is TRBV29-1 and J usage is TRBJ2-1; the D gene TCRdb calls, TRBD2, cannot be checked with no DNA. Germline V gives CDR1 SQVTM, CDR2 ANQGSEA. The CDR3 length is 13 residues.

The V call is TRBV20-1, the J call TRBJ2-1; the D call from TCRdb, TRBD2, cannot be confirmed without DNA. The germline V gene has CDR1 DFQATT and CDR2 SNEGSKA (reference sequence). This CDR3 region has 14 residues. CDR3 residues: CSARDPGGANEQFF.

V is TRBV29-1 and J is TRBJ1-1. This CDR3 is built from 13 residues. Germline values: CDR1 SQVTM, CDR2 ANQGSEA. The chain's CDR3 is CSVEELDNTEAFF.

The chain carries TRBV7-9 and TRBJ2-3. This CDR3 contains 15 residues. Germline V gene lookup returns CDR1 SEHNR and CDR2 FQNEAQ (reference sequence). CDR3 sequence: CASTLTQTPTDTQYF.

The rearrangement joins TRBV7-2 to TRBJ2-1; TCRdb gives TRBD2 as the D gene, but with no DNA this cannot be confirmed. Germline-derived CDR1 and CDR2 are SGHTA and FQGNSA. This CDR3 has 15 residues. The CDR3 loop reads CASSTGTSGRTEQFF.

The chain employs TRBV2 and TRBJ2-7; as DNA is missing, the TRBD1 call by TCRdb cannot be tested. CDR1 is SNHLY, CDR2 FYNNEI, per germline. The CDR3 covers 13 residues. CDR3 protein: CASTLRTGSEQYF.

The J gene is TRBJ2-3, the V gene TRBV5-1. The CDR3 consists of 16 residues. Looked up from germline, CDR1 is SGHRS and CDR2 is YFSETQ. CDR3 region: CASSLPNIASTDTQYF. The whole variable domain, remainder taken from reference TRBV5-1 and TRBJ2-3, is KAGVTQTPRYLIKTRGQQVTLSCSPISGHRSVSWYQQTPGQGLQFLFEYFSETQRNKGNFPGRFSGRQFSNSRSEMNVSTLELGDSALYLCASSLPNIASTDTQYFGPGTRLTVL.

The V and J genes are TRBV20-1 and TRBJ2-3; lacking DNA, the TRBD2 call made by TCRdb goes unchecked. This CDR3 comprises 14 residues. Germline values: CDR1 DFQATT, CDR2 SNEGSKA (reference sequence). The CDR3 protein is CSARASGSTDTQYF.

The CDR3 is CASSPRTSGGVYEQFF. This chain joins TRBV5-5 and TRBJ2-1; TCRdb picks TRBD2, but there is no DNA to check that call. Germline CDR1 and CDR2: SGHKS and YYEKEE (reference sequence). The CDR3 totals 16 residues.

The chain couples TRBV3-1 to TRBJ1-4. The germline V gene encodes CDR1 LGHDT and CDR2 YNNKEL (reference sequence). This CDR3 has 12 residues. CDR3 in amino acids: CASSQVGEKLFF.

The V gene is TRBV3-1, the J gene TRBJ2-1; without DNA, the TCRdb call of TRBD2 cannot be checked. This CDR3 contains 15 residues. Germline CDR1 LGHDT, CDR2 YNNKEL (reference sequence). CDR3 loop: CASSPWAGGNNEQFF.

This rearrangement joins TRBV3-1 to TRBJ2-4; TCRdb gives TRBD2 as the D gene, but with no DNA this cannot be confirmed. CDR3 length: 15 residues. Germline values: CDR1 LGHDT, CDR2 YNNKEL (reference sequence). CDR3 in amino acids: CASSQDNRDYRIQYF. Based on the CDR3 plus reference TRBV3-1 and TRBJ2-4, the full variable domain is DTAVSQTPKYLVTQMGNDKSIKCEQNLGHDTMYWYKQDSKKFLKIMFSYNNKELIINETVPNRFSPKSPDKAHLNLHINSLELGDSAVYFCASSQDNRDYRIQYFGAGTRLSVL.

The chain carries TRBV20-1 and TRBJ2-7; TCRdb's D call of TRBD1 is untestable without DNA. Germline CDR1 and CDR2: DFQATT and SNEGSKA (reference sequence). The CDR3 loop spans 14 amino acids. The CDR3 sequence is CSARDWTQGNEQYF.

The CDR3 sequence: CASSSGSGANVLTF. The V and J genes are TRBV12-3 or TRBV12-4 and TRBJ2-6; TCRdb lists TRBD2, though no DNA is available to test this call. CDR3 length: 14 residues.

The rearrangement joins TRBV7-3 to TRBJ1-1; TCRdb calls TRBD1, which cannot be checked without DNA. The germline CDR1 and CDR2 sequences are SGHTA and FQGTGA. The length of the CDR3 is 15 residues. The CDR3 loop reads CASSSDRDIWTEAFF. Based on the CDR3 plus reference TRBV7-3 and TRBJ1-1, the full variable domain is GAGVSQTPSNKVTEKGKYVELRCDPISGHTALYWYRQSLGQGPEFLIYFQGTGAADDSGLPNDRFFAVRPEGSVSTLKIQRTERGDSAVYLCASSSDRDIWTEAFFGQGTRLTVV.

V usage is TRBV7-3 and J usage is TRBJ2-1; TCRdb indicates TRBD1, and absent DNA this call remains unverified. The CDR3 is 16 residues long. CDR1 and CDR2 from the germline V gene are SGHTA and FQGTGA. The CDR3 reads CASSAYTGSTYNEQFF.

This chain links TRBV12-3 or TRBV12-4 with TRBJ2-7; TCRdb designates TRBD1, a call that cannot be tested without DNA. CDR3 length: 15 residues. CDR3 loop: CASTLTGVVPYEQYF.

Here the CDR3 reads CASSPASGAHAGELFF. The gene calls are TRBV5-5 and TRBJ2-2; TCRdb gives TRBD1 as the D gene, but with no DNA this cannot be confirmed. There are 16 residues in the CDR3. Germline V lookup: CDR1 SGHKS, CDR2 YYEKEE (reference sequence).